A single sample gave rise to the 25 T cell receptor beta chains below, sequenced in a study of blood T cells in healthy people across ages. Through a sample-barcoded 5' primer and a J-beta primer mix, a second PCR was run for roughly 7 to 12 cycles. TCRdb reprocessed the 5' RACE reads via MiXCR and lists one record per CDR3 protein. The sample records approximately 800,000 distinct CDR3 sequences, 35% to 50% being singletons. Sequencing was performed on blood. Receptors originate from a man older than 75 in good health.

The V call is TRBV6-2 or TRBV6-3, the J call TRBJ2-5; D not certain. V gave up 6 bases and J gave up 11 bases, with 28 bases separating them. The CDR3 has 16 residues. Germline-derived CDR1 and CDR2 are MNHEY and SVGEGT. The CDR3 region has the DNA TGTGCCAGCAGAGGGTACCATCCGGGCACAAGGAATGAGCAGTACTTC. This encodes CASRGYHPGTRNEQYF.

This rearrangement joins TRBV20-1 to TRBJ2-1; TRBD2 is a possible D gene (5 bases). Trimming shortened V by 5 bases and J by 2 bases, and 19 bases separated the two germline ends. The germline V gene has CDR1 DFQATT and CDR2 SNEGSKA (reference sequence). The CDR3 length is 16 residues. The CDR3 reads CSAPHGELYPYNEQFF. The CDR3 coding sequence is TGCAGTGCTCCCCACGGGGAGCTGTACCCCTACAATGAGCAGTTCTTC.

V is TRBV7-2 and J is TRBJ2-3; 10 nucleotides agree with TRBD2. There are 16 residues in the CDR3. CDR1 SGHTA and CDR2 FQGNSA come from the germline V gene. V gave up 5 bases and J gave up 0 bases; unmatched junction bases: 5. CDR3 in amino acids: CASSPSGGSSTDTQYF. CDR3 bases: TGTGCCAGCAGCCCTAGCGGGGGTTCTAGCACAGATACGCAGTATTTT.

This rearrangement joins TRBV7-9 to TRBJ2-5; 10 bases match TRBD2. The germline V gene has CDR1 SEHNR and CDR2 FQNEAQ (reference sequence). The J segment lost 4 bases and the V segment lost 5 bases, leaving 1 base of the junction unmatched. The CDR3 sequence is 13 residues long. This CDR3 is CASSPSGRETQYF. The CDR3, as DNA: TGTGCCAGCAGCCCTAGCGGGAGAGAGACCCAGTACTTC.

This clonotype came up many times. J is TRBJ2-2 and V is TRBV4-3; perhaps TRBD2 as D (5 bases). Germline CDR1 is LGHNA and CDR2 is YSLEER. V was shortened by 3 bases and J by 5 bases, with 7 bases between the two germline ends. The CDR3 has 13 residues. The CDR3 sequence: CASSQAGTGELFF. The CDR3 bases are TGCGCCAGCAGCCAGGCGGGTACCGGGGAGCTGTTTTTT.

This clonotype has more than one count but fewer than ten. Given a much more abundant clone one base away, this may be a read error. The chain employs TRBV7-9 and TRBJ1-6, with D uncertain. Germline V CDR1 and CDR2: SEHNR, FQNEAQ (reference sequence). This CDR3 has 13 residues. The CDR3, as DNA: TGTGCCAGCAGCTCGGGCTTCGGTTCACCCCCCCACTTT. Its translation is CASSSGFGSPPHF.

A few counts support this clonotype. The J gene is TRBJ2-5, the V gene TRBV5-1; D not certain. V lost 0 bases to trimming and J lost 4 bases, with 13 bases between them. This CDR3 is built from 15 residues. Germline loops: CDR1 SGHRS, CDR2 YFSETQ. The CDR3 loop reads CASSLGSRNVETQYF. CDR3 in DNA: TGCGCCAGCAGCTTGGGATCACGGAATGTAGAGACCCAGTACTTC.

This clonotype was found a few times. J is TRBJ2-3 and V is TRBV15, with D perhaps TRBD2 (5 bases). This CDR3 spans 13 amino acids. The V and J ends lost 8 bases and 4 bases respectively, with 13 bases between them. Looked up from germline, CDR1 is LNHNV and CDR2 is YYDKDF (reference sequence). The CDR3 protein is CATGEQVADTQYF. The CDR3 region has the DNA TGTGCCACCGGGGAGCAGGTTGCAGATACGCAGTATTTT. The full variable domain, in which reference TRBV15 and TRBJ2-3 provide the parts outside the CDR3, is DAMVIQNPRYQVTQFGKPVTLSCSQTLNHNVMYWYQQKSSQAPKLLFHYYDKDFNNEADTPDNFQSRRPNTSFCFLDIRSPGLGDTAMYLCATGEQVADTQYFGPGTRLTVL.

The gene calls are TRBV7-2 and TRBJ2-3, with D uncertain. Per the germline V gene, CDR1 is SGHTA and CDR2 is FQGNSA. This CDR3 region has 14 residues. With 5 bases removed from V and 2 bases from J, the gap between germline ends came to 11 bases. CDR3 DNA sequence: TGTGCCAGCAGCCCAGTCGACCACACAGATACGCAGTATTTT. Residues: CASSPVDHTDTQYF.

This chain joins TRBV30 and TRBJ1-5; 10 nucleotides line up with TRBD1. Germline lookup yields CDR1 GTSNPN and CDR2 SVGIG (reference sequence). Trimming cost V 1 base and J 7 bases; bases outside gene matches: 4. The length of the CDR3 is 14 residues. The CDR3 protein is CAWSAGTGDQPQHF. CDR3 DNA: TGTGCCTGGAGTGCCGGGACAGGGGACCAGCCCCAGCATTTT.

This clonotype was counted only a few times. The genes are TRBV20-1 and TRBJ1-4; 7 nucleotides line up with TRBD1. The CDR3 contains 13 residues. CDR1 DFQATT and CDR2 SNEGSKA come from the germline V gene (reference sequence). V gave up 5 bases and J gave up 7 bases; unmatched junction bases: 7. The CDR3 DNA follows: TGCAGTGCTCACAGGGGTGGGGGTGAAAAACTGTTTTTT. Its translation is CSAHRGGGEKLFF.

CDR3 nucleotide sequence: TGTGCCAGCAGCCCCACAAACGGACAGAACACTGAAGCTTTCTTT. Its protein is CASSPTNGQNTEAFF. This chain links TRBV7-3 with TRBJ1-1; possible D gene TRBD1, 5 bases. The CDR3 length is 15 residues. Germline CDR1 and CDR2: SGHTA and FQGTGA. The V end lost 5 bases, the J end lost 1 base, and 14 bases lay between the germline ends.

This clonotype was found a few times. CDR3 in DNA: TGCGCCAGCAGCTTGGCCACCAGGACCTACGAGCAGTTCTTC. Amino acid sequence: CASSLATRTYEQFF. The V call is TRBV5-1, the J call TRBJ2-1; D is ambiguous. From germline, CDR1 is SGHRS and CDR2 YFSETQ. The CDR3 length is 14 residues. The V end was cut by 0 bases, the J end by 10 bases, with 14 bases between.

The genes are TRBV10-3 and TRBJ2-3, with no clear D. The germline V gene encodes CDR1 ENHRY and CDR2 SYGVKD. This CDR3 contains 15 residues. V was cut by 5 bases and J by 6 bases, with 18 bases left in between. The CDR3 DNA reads TGTGCCATCAGTTCGACTGGAAATGACAAGGATACGCAGTATTTT. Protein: CAISSTGNDKDTQYF.

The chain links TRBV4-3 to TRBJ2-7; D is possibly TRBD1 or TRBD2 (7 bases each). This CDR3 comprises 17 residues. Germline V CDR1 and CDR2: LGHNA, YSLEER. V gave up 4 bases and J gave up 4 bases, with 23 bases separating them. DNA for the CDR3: TGCGCCAGCAGCCGAGATCGAATGGCAGGGGGGGCTTACGAGCAGTACTTC. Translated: CASSRDRMAGGAYEQYF.

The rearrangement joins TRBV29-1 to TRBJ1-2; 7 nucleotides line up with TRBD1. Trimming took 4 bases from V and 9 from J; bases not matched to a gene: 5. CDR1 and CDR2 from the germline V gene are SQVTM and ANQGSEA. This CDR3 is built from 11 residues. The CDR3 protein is CSVGTGESYTF. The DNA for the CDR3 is TGCAGCGTTGGAACAGGGGAGAGCTACACCTTC.

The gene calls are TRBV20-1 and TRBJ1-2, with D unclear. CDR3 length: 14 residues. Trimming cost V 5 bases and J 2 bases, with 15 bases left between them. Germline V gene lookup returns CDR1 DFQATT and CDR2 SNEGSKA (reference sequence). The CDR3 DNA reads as TGCAGTGCTCCGGACGGAGCCCTCAACTATGGCTACACCTTC. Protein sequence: CSAPDGALNYGYTF.

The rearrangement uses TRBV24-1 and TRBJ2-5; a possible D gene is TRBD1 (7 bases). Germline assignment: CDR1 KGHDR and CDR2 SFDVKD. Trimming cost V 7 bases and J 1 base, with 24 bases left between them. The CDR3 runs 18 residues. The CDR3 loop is CATSGFGQAGGLQETQYF. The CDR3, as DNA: TGTGCCACCAGCGGATTTGGACAGGCTGGAGGGCTCCAAGAGACCCAGTACTTC.

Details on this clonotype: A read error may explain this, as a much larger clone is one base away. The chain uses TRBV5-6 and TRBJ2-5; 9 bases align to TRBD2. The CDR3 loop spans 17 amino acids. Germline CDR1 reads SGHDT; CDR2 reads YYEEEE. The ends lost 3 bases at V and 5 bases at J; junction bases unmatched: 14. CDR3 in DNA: TGTGCCAGCAGCTCTATAGCGGGAGAGGGCTCCCACGAGACCCAGTACTTC. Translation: CASSSIAGEGSHETQYF. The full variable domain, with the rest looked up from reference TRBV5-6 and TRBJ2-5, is DAGVTQSPTHLIKTRGQQVTLRCSPKSGHDTVSWYQQALGQGPQFIFQYYEEEERQRGNFPDRFSGHQFPNYSSELNVNALLLGDSALYLCASSSIAGEGSHETQYFGPGTRLLVL.

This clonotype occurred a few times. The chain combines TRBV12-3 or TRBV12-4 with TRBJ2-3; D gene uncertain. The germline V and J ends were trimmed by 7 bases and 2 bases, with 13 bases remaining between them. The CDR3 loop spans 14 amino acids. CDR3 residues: CASNPRGDTDTQYF. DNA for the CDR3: TGTGCCAGCAACCCGCGTGGGGACACAGATACGCAGTATTTT.

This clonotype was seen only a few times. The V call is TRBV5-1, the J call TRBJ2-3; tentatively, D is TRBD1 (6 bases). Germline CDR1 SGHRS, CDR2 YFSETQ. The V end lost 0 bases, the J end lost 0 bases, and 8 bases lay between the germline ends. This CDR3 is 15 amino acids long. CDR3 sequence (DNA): TGCGCCAGCAGCTTGGGGGACACTAGCACAGATACGCAGTATTTT. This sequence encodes CASSLGDTSTDTQYF.

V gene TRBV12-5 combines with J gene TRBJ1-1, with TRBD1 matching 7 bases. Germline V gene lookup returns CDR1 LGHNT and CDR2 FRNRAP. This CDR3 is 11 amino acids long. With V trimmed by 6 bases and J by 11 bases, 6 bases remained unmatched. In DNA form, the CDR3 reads TGTGCTAGTGGGCAAGGGGGCTTGGCTTTCTTT. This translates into CASGQGGLAFF.

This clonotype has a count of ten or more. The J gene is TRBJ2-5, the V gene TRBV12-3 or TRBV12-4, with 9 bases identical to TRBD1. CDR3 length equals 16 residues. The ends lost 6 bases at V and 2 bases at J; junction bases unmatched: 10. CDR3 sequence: CASRPDRDREQETQYF. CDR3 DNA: TGTGCCAGCAGGCCTGACCGGGACAGGGAACAAGAGACCCAGTACTTC.

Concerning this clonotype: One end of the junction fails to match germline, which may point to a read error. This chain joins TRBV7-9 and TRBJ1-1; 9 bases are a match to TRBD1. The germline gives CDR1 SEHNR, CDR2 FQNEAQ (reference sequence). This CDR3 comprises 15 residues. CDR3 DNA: TGTGCCAGCAGCCCGATCGGGACAGGGAACACTGATGCTTTCTTT. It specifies CASSPIGTGNTDAFF.

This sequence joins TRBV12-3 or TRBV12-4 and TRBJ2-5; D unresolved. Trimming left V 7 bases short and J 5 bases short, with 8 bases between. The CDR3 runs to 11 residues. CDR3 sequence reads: CASTESETQYF. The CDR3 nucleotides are TGTGCCAGCACCGAATCCGAGACCCAGTACTTC.